A single sample is the source of the 6 T cell receptor beta chains below, sequenced in a study of T cells expressing NK-cell markers. TCRdb re-called the 5' RACE reads and shows each CDR3 protein once, DNA omitted. This listing includes about 430,000 distinct CDR3 sequences. Sequencing was done on a sample of blood T cells: a sorted CD56 or NKG2C T cell subset, CD4+ or CD8+ T cells, or bulk PBMC T cells (not recorded which). These receptors all stem from a woman aged 45 to 65 in good health.

V and J are TRBV5-1 and TRBJ2-5; TCRdb's D call of TRBD2 is untestable without DNA. This CDR3 region has 14 residues. Germline lookup yields CDR1 SGHRS and CDR2 YFSETQ. The CDR3 loop reads CASSLEAGQETQYF.

The V call is TRBV14, the J call TRBJ1-2; TCRdb's D call, TRBD1, is unchecked because there is no DNA. From germline, CDR1 is SGHDN and CDR2 FVKESK. The CDR3 runs 13 residues. CDR3 region: CASSLTQGYGYTF.

This chain uses TRBV11-2 with TRBJ1-3. The length of the CDR3 is 11 residues. Germline V gives CDR1 SGHAT, CDR2 FQNNGV. This CDR3 is CASSLSNTIYF. Full variable domain (outside the CDR3, taken from reference TRBV11-2 and TRBJ1-3): EAGVAQSPRYKIIEKRQSVAFWCNPISGHATLYWYQQILGQGPKLLIQFQNNGVVDDSQLPKDRFSAERLKGVDSTLKIQPAKLEDSAVYLCASSLSNTIYFGEGSWLTVV.

V usage is TRBV5-1 and J usage is TRBJ1-1; TCRdb indicates TRBD1, and absent DNA this call remains unverified. The CDR3 has 17 residues. Germline loops: CDR1 SGHRS, CDR2 YFSETQ. This CDR3 is CASSLVFRGPGNTEAFF.

The V and J genes are TRBV28 and TRBJ1-1; TCRdb's assignment of TRBD1 cannot be checked, as there is no DNA. The CDR3 sequence is 15 residues long. Germline V lookup: CDR1 MDHEN, CDR2 SYDVKM. CDR3 sequence reads: CASSLEGQVNTEAFF.

The V call is TRBV20-1, the J call TRBJ2-7; TCRdb proposes TRBD2, but this gene call is untestable without DNA. The CDR3 has 15 residues. Per germline, CDR1 DFQATT and CDR2 SNEGSKA (reference sequence). This CDR3 reads CSATKTSGRSYEQYF.